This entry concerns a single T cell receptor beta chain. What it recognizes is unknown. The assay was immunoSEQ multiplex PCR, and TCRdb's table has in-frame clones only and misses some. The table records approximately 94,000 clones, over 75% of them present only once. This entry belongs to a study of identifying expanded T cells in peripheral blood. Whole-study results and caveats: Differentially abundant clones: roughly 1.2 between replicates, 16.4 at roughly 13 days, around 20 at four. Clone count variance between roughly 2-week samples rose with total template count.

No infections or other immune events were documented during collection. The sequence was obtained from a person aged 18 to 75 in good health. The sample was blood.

The CDR3 here is CASTLQGTITDTQYF. The CDR3 nucleotides are TGTGCCAGCACATTACAGGGGACCATCACAGATACGCAGTATTTT. The V and J genes are TRBV2 and TRBJ2-3; 7 nucleotides match TRBD1. J was trimmed by 2 bases and V by 7 bases; bases with no gene match: 9. Germline lookup yields CDR1 SNHLY and CDR2 FYNNEI. The CDR3 is 15 residues long.